This T cell receptor (beta chain) was documented in a study of cytomegalovirus exposure and HLA in healthy donors. The PCR contained 60 Vbeta and 13 Jbeta primers. Some clones are missing from TCRdb's copy, which holds only in-frame ones; the method was immunoSEQ multiplex PCR. The table lists roughly 150,000 clones, over 75% of them singletons. This clone was counted only a few times. CDR1 and CDR2 (germline): MRHNA, SNTAGT. Trimming removed 10 bases from V and 9 bases from J, with 16 bases in between. The CDR3 is made up of 12 amino acids. This receptor was obtained from a man aged 50-59 years in good health and CMV-seropositive. Sequences were obtained from PBMCs. The J gene is TRBJ2-1, the V gene TRBV6-4; the D gene is possibly TRBD2 (6 bases). The CDR3 DNA reads TGTGCCACCTCTACCGGGCGGGGTGAGCAGTTCTTC. It codes for CATSTGRGEQFF.